The 5 T cell receptor beta chains below all came from one sample that was sequenced in a study of sequential checkpoint blockade in melanoma. Treatment defined: randomized to nivolumab then ipilimumab (arm A) or the reverse (arm B). Produced via immunoSEQ multiplex PCR; TCRdb's table is partial and in-frame only. The sample has 15,000 to 20,000 clones, roughly three quarters seen once. The sample was CD8+ T cells sorted from blood (inferred from file names), taken from a patient given nivolumab and ipilimumab in sequence. These receptor sequences come from a human donor with melanoma.

The V and J genes are TRBV28 and TRBJ2-7, with D perhaps matching TRBD2 (5 bases). CDR3 length equals 16 residues. The germline V gene encodes CDR1 MDHEN and CDR2 SYDVKM. Trimming took off 7 bases at V and 2 bases at J, with 21 bases between the two ends. The CDR3 protein is CASTGWETRNPYEQYF. The CDR3, as DNA: TGTGCCAGCACCGGGTGGGAAACTAGGAACCCCTACGAGCAGTACTTC.

The rearrangement links TRBV7-2 to TRBJ2-1; D ambiguous. The length of the CDR3 is 14 residues. Germline V gene lookup returns CDR1 SGHTA and CDR2 FQGNSA. V dropped 5 bases and J dropped 4 bases, with 12 bases sitting between them. The CDR3 loop is CASSPTQIYNEQFF. In DNA form, the CDR3 reads TGTGCCAGCAGCCCAACCCAGATTTACAATGAGCAGTTCTTC. The entire variable domain, with the rest obtained from reference TRBV7-2 and TRBJ2-1, is as follows: GAGVSQSPSNKVTEKGKDVELRCDPISGHTALYWYRQSLGQGLEFLIYFQGNSAPDKSGLPSDRFSAERTGGSVSTLTIQRTQQEDSAVYLCASSPTQIYNEQFFGPGTRLTVL.

The table lists this clone with a few counts. The CDR3 nucleotides are TGTGCCAGCACCCCGTGGGGACAGGGGGACTATGGCTACACCTTC. This translates into CASTPWGQGDYGYTF. The V gene is TRBV2, the J gene TRBJ1-2; 11 positions agree with TRBD1. CDR1 is SNHLY and CDR2 is FYNNEI in the germline V gene. With 7 bases clipped from V and 3 bases from J, the junction kept 7 bases outside the gene matches. There are 15 residues in the CDR3.

The genes are TRBV15 and TRBJ1-6; no clear D. Between the trimmed V and J ends, which lost 3 bases and 5 bases, there was a span of 5 bases. Germline V CDR1 and CDR2: LNHNV, YYDKDF (reference sequence). The CDR3 is 13 amino acids. The CDR3: CATSSTDNSPLHF. In nucleotides, the CDR3 is TGTGCCACCAGCAGCACGGATAATTCACCCCTCCACTTT.

The chain carries TRBV29-1 and TRBJ1-2, with a weak D call TRBD1 (6 bases). The germline V gene has CDR1 SQVTM and CDR2 ANQGSEA. Trimming took 3 bases from V and 1 from J, leaving 12 bases between them. There are 14 residues in the CDR3. CDR3 in DNA: TGCAGCGTTGAGGGTGACAGGAGTAACTATGGCTACACCTTC. Protein sequence: CSVEGDRSNYGYTF.